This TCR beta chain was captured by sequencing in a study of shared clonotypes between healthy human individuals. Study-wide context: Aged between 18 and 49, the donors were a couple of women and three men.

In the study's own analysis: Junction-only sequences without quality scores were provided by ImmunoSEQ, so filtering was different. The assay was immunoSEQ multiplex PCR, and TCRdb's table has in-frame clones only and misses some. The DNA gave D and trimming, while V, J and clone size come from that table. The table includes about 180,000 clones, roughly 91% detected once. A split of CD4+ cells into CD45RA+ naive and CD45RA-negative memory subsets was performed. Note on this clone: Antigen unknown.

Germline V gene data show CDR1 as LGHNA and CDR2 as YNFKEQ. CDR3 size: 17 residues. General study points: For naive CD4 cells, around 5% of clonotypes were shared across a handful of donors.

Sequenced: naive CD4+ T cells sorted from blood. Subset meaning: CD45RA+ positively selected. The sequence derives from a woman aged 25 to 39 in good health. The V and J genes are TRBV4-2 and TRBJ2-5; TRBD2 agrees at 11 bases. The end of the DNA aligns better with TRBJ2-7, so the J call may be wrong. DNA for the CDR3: TGTGCCAGCAGCCAAGTGGGTAGCGGGAGGGCATCCTACGAGCAGTACTTC. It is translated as CASSQVGSGRASYEQYF.